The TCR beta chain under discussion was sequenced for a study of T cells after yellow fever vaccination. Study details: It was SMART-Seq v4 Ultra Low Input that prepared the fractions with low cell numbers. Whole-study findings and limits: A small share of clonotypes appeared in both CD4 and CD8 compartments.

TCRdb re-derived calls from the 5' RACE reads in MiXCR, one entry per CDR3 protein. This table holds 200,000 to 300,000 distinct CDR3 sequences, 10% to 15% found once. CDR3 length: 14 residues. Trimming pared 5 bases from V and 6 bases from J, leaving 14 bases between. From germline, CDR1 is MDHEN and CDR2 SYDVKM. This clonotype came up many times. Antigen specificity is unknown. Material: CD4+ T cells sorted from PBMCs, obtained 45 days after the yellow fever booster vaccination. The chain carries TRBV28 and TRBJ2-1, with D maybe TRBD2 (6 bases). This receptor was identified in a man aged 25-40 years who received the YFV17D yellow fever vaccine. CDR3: CASSAGSPPNEQFF. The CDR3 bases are TGTGCCAGCAGTGCGGGAAGCCCACCCAATGAGCAGTTCTTC.